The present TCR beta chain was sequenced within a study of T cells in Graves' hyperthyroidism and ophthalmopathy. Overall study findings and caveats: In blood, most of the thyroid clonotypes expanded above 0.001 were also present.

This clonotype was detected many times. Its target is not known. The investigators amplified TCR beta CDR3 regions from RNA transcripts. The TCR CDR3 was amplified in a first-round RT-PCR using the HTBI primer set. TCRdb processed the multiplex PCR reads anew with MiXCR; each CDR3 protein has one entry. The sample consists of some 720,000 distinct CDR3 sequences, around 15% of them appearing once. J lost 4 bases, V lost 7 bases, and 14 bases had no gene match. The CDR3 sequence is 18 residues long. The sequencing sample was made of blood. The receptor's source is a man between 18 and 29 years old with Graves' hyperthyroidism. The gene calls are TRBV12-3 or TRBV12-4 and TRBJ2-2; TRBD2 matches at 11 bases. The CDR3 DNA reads TGTGCCAGCACCCCGATGGTAGCGGGAGGGCCGGGCACCGGGGAGCTGTTTTTT. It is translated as CASTPMVAGGPGTGELFF.